This T cell receptor beta chain was sequenced for a study of shared clonotypes between healthy human individuals. Regarding the study as a whole: Generation probability values for non-shared clonotypes were lower than those for clonotypes shared by all four donors.

Naive CD8 cells comprised CD45RO-negative, CCR7-positively selected cells, excluding terminally differentiated effector memory CD45RA+ cells. Losses at the gene ends were 4 bases for V and 4 bases for J; bases not matched to a gene: 15. Germline CDR1 is SGDLS and CDR2 is YYNGEE. This CDR3 contains 17 residues. Turning to this clone: Antigen unknown.

As originally analysed: Quality scores were absent from the junction-only immunoSEQ sequences, so filtering differed. Produced via immunoSEQ multiplex PCR; TCRdb's table is partial and in-frame only. The V and J calls and clone size are taken from that table; D and trimming were inferred from the DNA. The sample consists of roughly 550,000 clones, around 95% of them appearing once. The TCR comes from a woman in her 30s in good health. The chain has TRBV9 and TRBJ1-2; 8 bases are a match to TRBD1. Sequenced material: naive CD8+ T cells sorted from blood. The CDR3 nucleotides read TGTGCCAGCAGCCCCTGGCGCGGGGACAGGAGTACCTATGGCTACACCTTC. Translating it yields CASSPWRGDRSTYGYTF.